The 10 T cell receptor beta chains given below trace back to one sample, sequenced in a study of human T cells and chemical hapten exposure. Time point noted: patch test 1, 2 weeks after DPC sensitization. As for treatment: therapeutic diphenylcyclopropenone sensitization with weekly scalp DPC. TCRdb re-derived calls from the RACE reads in MiXCR, one entry per CDR3 protein. The sample holds roughly 380,000 distinct CDR3 sequences; more than 4.5% are singletons and the top ten take under 3%. The sequences come from whole blood, collected in connection with sensitization to the hapten diphenylcyclopropenone (DPC). The origin of the receptors is a woman between 45 and 60 years old with alopecia areata. Some clones in this sample may be carry-over from other donors' samples.

The chain has TRBV29-1 and TRBJ2-3; TRBD2 agrees at 13 bases. This CDR3 contains 15 residues. Germline assignment: CDR1 SQVTM and CDR2 ANQGSEA. V shed 7 bases and J 2 bases; nucleotides not matched to a gene: 6. CDR3 DNA: TGCAGCGCCCGGGGACTAGCGGGGCTCACAGATACGCAGTATTTT. Amino acids: CSARGLAGLTDTQYF.

V and J are TRBV2 and TRBJ2-5; the D gene could be TRBD1 or TRBD2 (6 bases each). The CDR3 runs 14 residues. V lost 2 bases to trimming and J lost 7 bases, with 14 bases between them. Germline values: CDR1 SNHLY, CDR2 FYNNEI. The CDR3 spells CASSEFGGFGTQYF. CDR3 nucleotide sequence: TGTGCCAGCAGTGAATTCGGGGGCTTCGGGACCCAGTACTTC.

This clonotype was picked up many times. The genes are TRBV11-2 and TRBJ2-4; 11 bases fit TRBD1. Germline V gives CDR1 SGHAT, CDR2 FQNNGV. V dropped 2 bases and J dropped 0; count of bases not matched to a gene: 6. The CDR3 sequence is 18 residues long. CDR3 bases: TGTGCCAGCAGCTTACGGGACAGGGGGACAGTAGCCAAAAACATTCAGTACTTC. It yields the protein CASSLRDRGTVAKNIQYF. Together with reference TRBV11-2 and TRBJ2-4, the CDR3 gives the full variable domain: EAGVAQSPRYKIIEKRQSVAFWCNPISGHATLYWYQQILGQGPKLLIQFQNNGVVDDSQLPKDRFSAERLKGVDSTLKIQPAKLEDSAVYLCASSLRDRGTVAKNIQYFGAGTRLSVL.

CDR3 in amino acids: CASSTSQTGGSNQPQHF. CDR3 nucleotide sequence: TGTGCCAGCAGCACCTCCCAGACAGGGGGATCGAATCAGCCCCAGCATTTT. The chain has TRBV7-2 and TRBJ1-5; TRBD1 aligns across 9 bases. The length of the CDR3 is 17 residues. The V gene end was trimmed by 5 bases and the J gene end by 4 bases; junction bases not matched to a gene: 12. Germline CDR1 reads SGHTA; CDR2 reads FQGNSA.

Ten or more counts support this clonotype. This chain connects TRBV28 to TRBJ2-7, with D possibly matching TRBD2 (6 bases). CDR1 and CDR2 (germline): MDHEN, SYDVKM. Trimming removed 2 bases from V and 5 bases from J, with 13 bases in between. The CDR3 is made up of 14 amino acids. The CDR3 loop reads CASSLPKAGNEQYF. The CDR3 DNA sequence: TGTGCCAGCAGTTTACCAAAAGCGGGTAACGAGCAGTACTTC.

This clonotype was seen repeatedly, ten times or more. This rearrangement joins TRBV29-1 to TRBJ2-6; D remains ambiguous. Per germline, CDR1 SQVTM and CDR2 ANQGSEA. The V and J ends lost 7 bases and 0 bases respectively, with 4 bases between them. The CDR3 is 12 residues long. The CDR3 spells CSAISGANVLTF. For the CDR3, the DNA is TGCAGCGCAATCTCTGGGGCCAACGTCCTGACTTTC.

This clonotype has only a few counts. This chain connects TRBV20-1 to TRBJ1-2; a weak D match, TRBD1 (6 bases). From germline, CDR1 is DFQATT and CDR2 SNEGSKA (reference sequence). The CDR3 extends over 15 amino acids. V was shortened by 5 bases and J by 0 bases, with 16 bases between the two germline ends. Written as DNA, the CDR3 is TGCAGTGCTCTGACAGGCACGCTGACTAACTATGGCTACACCTTC. This codes for CSALTGTLTNYGYTF.

This clonotype showed up many times. This CDR3 reads CASSEPPSYEQYF. The CDR3 nucleotides read TGTGCCAGCAGTGAACCCCCGAGCTACGAGCAGTACTTC. The rearrangement joins TRBV6-1 to TRBJ2-7; D is unresolved. The CDR3 has 13 amino acids. CDR1 and CDR2 (germline): MNHNS, SASEGT. The V and J ends lost 2 bases and 3 bases respectively, with 8 bases between them.

This clonotype has ten or more counts. V and J are TRBV6-5 and TRBJ1-5; D perhaps matches TRBD1 (5 bases). The germline V gene encodes CDR1 MNHEY and CDR2 SVGAGI. V lost 0 bases and J 0 bases, leaving 15 bases between the germline ends. The CDR3 covers 18 residues. The CDR3 DNA sequence: TGTGCCAGCAGTTACTCCAGCCCGGGGGATTATAGCAATCAGCCCCAGCATTTT. It yields the protein CASSYSSPGDYSNQPQHF.

This clonotype has a count of ten or more. V and J are TRBV6-5 and TRBJ1-1; 8 nucleotides align to TRBD1. J was trimmed by 4 bases and V by 8 bases; bases with no gene match: 6. The CDR3 length is 13 residues. From germline, CDR1 is MNHEY and CDR2 SVGAGI. Written as DNA, the CDR3 is TGTGCCAGCCGATTAACAGGGGGCACTGAAGCTTTCTTT. Translating gives CASRLTGGTEAFF.